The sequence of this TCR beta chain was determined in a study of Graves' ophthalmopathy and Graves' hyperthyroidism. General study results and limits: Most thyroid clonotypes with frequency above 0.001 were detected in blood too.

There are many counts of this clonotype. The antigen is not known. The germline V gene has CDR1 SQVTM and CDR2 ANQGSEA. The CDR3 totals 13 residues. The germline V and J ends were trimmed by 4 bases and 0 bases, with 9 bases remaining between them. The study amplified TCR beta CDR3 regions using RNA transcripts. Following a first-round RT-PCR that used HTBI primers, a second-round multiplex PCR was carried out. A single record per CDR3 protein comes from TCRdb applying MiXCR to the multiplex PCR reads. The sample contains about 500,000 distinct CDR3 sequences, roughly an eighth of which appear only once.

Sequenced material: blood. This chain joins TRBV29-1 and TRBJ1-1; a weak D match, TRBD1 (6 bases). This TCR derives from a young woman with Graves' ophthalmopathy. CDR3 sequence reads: CSVGQAVNTEAFF. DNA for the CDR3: TGCAGCGTTGGACAGGCGGTGAACACTGAAGCTTTCTTT.